A single T cell receptor beta chain is shown here with its context. Its antigen is currently unknown. This specimen belongs to a study of cytomegalovirus exposure and HLA in healthy donors. Points from the study as a whole: High specificity and sensitivity for cytomegalovirus status were reported for the classifier. CMV serostatus was the sole immune exposure data available.

The CDR3 totals 15 residues. All donors participated as healthy donors of bone marrow. In the PCR, 60 Vbeta and 13 Jbeta primers were used. This table comes from immunoSEQ multiplex PCR, and its TCRdb copy is limited to in-frame clones, with some not included. The sample consists of about 210,000 clones, around four fifths of them appearing once. The chain has TRBV7-5 and TRBJ2-7; TRBD2 is taken as the D call from the table, unchecked against the DNA. TRBV7-5 is shown as a pseudogene. This TCR came from a middle-aged man in good health and CMV-seropositive. The sample was PBMCs. The CDR3 sequence: CVRSDPVGRAYEQYF. Written as DNA, the CDR3 is TGTGTCAGAAGCGACCCAGTCGGGAGGGCCTACGAGCAGTACTTC.